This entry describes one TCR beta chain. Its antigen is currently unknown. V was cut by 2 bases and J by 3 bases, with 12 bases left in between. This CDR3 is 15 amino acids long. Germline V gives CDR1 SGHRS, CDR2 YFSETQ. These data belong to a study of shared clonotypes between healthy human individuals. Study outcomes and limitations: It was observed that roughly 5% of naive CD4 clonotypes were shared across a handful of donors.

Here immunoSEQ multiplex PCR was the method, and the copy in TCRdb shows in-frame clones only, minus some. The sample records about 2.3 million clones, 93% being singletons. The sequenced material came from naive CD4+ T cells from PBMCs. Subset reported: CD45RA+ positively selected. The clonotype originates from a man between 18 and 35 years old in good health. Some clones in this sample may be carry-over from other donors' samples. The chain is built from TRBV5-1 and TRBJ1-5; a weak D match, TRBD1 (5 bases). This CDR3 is CASSLTGTYNQPQHF. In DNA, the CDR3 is TGCGCCAGCAGCTTAACCGGGACTTACAATCAGCCCCAGCATTTT. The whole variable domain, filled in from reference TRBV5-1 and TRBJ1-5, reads KAGVTQTPRYLIKTRGQQVTLSCSPISGHRSVSWYQQTPGQGLQFLFEYFSETQRNKGNFPGRFSGRQFSNSRSEMNVSTLELGDSALYLCASSLTGTYNQPQHFGDGTRLSIL.